Listed here is a single TCR beta chain. The antigen is undetermined. This sample was taken from a study of shared clonotypes between healthy human individuals. CDR1 is WNHNN, CDR2 SYGVQD, per germline (reference sequence). Between the trimmed V and J ends, which lost 7 bases and 7 bases, there was a span of 12 bases. The CDR3 length is 12 residues. Findings and limits, study-wide: The study found lower generation probabilities in non-shared clonotypes than in those shared by all four donors. Among a few donors, approximately 5% of naive CD4 clonotypes were found in common. Limitation of the genetic and exposure-history diversity represented came from the few donors.

As processed by the authors: ImmunoSEQ only sent back junction sequences with no quality scores, so filtering was done differently. Assay: immunoSEQ multiplex PCR; the TCRdb copy retains only in-frame clones and omits some. That table supplies the V and J calls and clone size; D and trimming were determined from the DNA. The data hold 2 million to 2.5 million clones, with more than 90% observed a single time. The V gene is TRBV10-1, the J gene TRBJ2-3; D gene uncertain. The sequence was obtained from a man younger than 35 in good health. Sequencing was done on a sample of naive CD4+ T cells sorted from blood. Subset given: CD45RA+ positively selected. DNA of the CDR3: TGCGCCAGCACCCCAGGAGCGAATACGCAGTATTTT. Its protein product is CASTPGANTQYF.